Listed below are T cell receptor beta chains from one sample, sequenced in a study of memory CD4+ T cells and cytomegalovirus serostatus. Libraries were prepared by immunoSEQ multiplex PCR; TCRdb keeps only in-frame clonotypes and omits some of them. The table shows around 84,000 clones, with less than 90% occurring only once. The sequencing input was memory CD4+ T cells from blood. These receptors all come from an adult in good health and CMV-seronegative. Both conserved end residues are part of each CDR3. Fields, in order: V gene, D gene, J gene, clone size, CDR3 DNA, CDR3 protein. D genes are given only for firm matches. Clone size is given for some rows only: seen once, a few or many times, or a class if the clone is expanded.

V gene: TRBV16; D gene: .; J gene: TRBJ2-7; clone size: .; CDR3 DNA: TGTGCCAGCAGCCAATCGGGGACACGAGGAGAGCAGTACTTC; CDR3 protein: CASSQSGTRGEQYF
V gene: TRBV5-1; D gene: .; J gene: TRBJ2-2; clone size: .; CDR3 DNA: TGCGCCAGCAGCTTGGCGGCAGGCCGGGATACCGGGGAGCTGTTTTTT; CDR3 protein: CASSLAAGRDTGELFF
V gene: TRBV28; D gene: .; J gene: TRBJ1-1; clone size: few; CDR3 DNA: TGTGCCAGCAGTCCCTGGGAGAACACTGAAGCTTTCTTT; CDR3 protein: CASSPWENTEAFF
V gene: TRBV27; D gene: .; J gene: TRBJ1-1; clone size: few; CDR3 DNA: TGTGCCAGCAGCGAACGGTGGATGAACACTGAAGCTTTCTTT; CDR3 protein: CASSERWMNTEAFF
V gene: TRBV4-3; D gene: .; J gene: TRBJ1-2; clone size: .; CDR3 DNA: TGCGCCAGCAGCCACCAAGGACAGTTAGGCTACACCTTC; CDR3 protein: CASSHQGQLGYTF
V gene: TRBV5-5; D gene: .; J gene: TRBJ2-5; clone size: .; CDR3 DNA: TGTGCCAGCAGCTTGGACGTGGGGCGCGGAGAGACCCAGTACTTC; CDR3 protein: CASSLDVGRGETQYF
V gene: TRBV6-5; D gene: .; J gene: TRBJ2-2; clone size: .; CDR3 DNA: TGTGCCAGCAGACGCGGAGGTGGAACCGGGGAGCTGTTTTTT; CDR3 protein: CASRRGGGTGELFF
V gene: TRBV30; D gene: .; J gene: TRBJ2-6; clone size: .; CDR3 DNA: TGTGCCTGGAGTGTAACAAGATCTGGGGCCAACGTCCTGACTTTC; CDR3 protein: CAWSVTRSGANVLTF
V gene: TRBV7-9; D gene: .; J gene: TRBJ2-5; clone size: .; CDR3 DNA: TGTGCCAGCAGCTTAAAAGAGACCCAGTACTTC; CDR3 protein: CASSLKETQYF
V gene: TRBV30; D gene: .; J gene: TRBJ2-5; clone size: .; CDR3 DNA: TGTGCCTCCAAGGCTAGGGGGGGCATAGAGACCCAGTACTTC; CDR3 protein: CASKARGGIETQYF
V gene: TRBV2; D gene: TRBD1; J gene: TRBJ1-2; clone size: .; CDR3 DNA: TGTGCCAGCAGCCTCCGGGACAGGGGTAGTTATGGCTACACCTTC; CDR3 protein: CASSLRDRGSYGYTF
V gene: TRBV6-6; D gene: .; J gene: TRBJ1-4; clone size: .; CDR3 DNA: TGTGCCAGCAGTGCCCCCAGGGCTGCTAATGAAAAACTGTTTTTT; CDR3 protein: CASSAPRAANEKLFF
V gene: TRBV7-2; D gene: .; J gene: TRBJ2-7; clone size: .; CDR3 DNA: TGTGCCAGCAGCTCCCACGGGGGAAGCTCCTACGAGCAGTACTTC; CDR3 protein: CASSSHGGSSYEQYF
V gene: TRBV2; D gene: TRBD1; J gene: TRBJ1-1; clone size: .; CDR3 DNA: TGTGCCAGCAGTCAGTCAGGGGGTAACACTGAAGCTTTCTTT; CDR3 protein: CASSQSGGNTEAFF
V gene: TRBV5-1; D gene: .; J gene: TRBJ2-5; clone size: few; CDR3 DNA: TGCGCCAGCAGCCCAAGACAGGTCTACCAAGAGACCCAGTACTTC; CDR3 protein: CASSPRQVYQETQYF
V gene: TRBV19; D gene: .; J gene: TRBJ2-6; clone size: .; CDR3 DNA: TGTGCCAGTAGTATAGTCTCCCTCGGGGCCAACGTCCTGACTTTC; CDR3 protein: CASSIVSLGANVLTF
V gene: TRBV28; D gene: .; J gene: TRBJ1-2; clone size: .; CDR3 DNA: TGTGCCAGCACCCTACCGGGCGGAACCGAACAAGTCTATGGCTACACCTTC; CDR3 protein: CASTLPGGTEQVYGYTF
V gene: TRBV6-5; D gene: .; J gene: TRBJ2-7; clone size: few; CDR3 DNA: TGTGCCAGCAGTCCCCGACAGCCGGGGGAGCAGTACTTC; CDR3 protein: CASSPRQPGEQYF
V gene: TRBV5-4; D gene: .; J gene: TRBJ1-2; clone size: .; CDR3 DNA: TGTGCCAGCAGCCCTCACTCCGCGGGGGCAACTAGAGGCTACACCTTC; CDR3 protein: CASSPHSAGATRGYTF
V gene: TRBV10-2; D gene: TRBD1; J gene: TRBJ1-5; clone size: .; CDR3 DNA: TGCGCCAGCAGTGTGACAGGGGATAATCAGCCCCAGCATTTT; CDR3 protein: CASSVTGDNQPQHF
V gene: TRBV18; D gene: .; J gene: TRBJ2-5; clone size: .; CDR3 DNA: TGTGCCAGCTCTACCCCCCGCCTTCAAGAGACCCAGTACTTC; CDR3 protein: CASSTPRLQETQYF
V gene: TRBV7-8; D gene: .; J gene: TRBJ1-3; clone size: .; CDR3 DNA: TGTGCCAGCAGCTTAAGTTATTCGGGGACCTCTGGAAACACCATATATTTT; CDR3 protein: CASSLSYSGTSGNTIYF
V gene: TRBV5-1; D gene: .; J gene: TRBJ1-4; clone size: .; CDR3 DNA: TGCGCCAGCAGCTTGTCAGCAACTAATGAAAAACTGTTTTTT; CDR3 protein: CASSLSATNEKLFF
V gene: TRBV5-1; D gene: .; J gene: TRBJ1-6; clone size: .; CDR3 DNA: TGCGCCAGCACCACGGGACCTGGGAATTCACCCCTCCACTTT; CDR3 protein: CASTTGPGNSPLHF
V gene: TRBV30; D gene: .; J gene: TRBJ1-1; clone size: few; CDR3 DNA: TGTGCCTGGAGTCCATGGTCTCACACTGAAGCTTTCTTT; CDR3 protein: CAWSPWSHTEAFF
V gene: TRBV5-1; D gene: TRBD1; J gene: TRBJ2-7; clone size: .; CDR3 DNA: TGCGCCAGCAGCCAGACAGGGGATTCCTACGAGCAGTACTTC; CDR3 protein: CASSQTGDSYEQYF
V gene: TRBV20-1; D gene: .; J gene: TRBJ1-5; clone size: .; CDR3 DNA: TGCAGTGCCAGGGGAAGTCAGCCCCAGCATTTT; CDR3 protein: CSARGSQPQHF
V gene: TRBV30; D gene: TRBD1; J gene: TRBJ1-6; clone size: .; CDR3 DNA: TGTGCCTGGACCCTATCCACAGGGGGGAATTCACCCCTCCACTTT; CDR3 protein: CAWTLSTGGNSPLHF
V gene: TRBV7-2; D gene: TRBD1; J gene: TRBJ2-5; clone size: .; CDR3 DNA: TGTGCCAGCAGCTTAGCTTTGACAGGGATAGAGACCCAGTACTTC; CDR3 protein: CASSLALTGIETQYF
V gene: TRBV7-3; D gene: .; J gene: TRBJ1-2; clone size: few; CDR3 DNA: TGTGCCAGCAGCTTACCTGGACAGAGGGATGGCTACACCTTC; CDR3 protein: CASSLPGQRDGYTF
V gene: TRBV10-3; D gene: .; J gene: TRBJ1-1; clone size: few; CDR3 DNA: TGTGCCATCGCTCGCACCCCGGGCAGTCTCGGAGAGGGAGCTTTCTTT; CDR3 protein: CAIARTPGSLGEGAFF
V gene: TRBV7-9; D gene: .; J gene: TRBJ2-2; clone size: .; CDR3 DNA: TGTGCCGGCGGGCGGGACTCCACGAACACCGGGGAGCTGTTTTTT; CDR3 protein: CAGGRDSTNTGELFF
V gene: TRBV5-5; D gene: .; J gene: TRBJ1-4; clone size: .; CDR3 DNA: TGTGCCAGCAGCGGTTCGACTGGAACGTTAACTAATGAAAAACTGTTTTTT; CDR3 protein: CASSGSTGTLTNEKLFF
V gene: TRBV29-1; D gene: TRBD1; J gene: TRBJ2-7; clone size: .; CDR3 DNA: TGCAGCGTACAGGGGTCCTACGAGCAGTACTTC; CDR3 protein: CSVQGSYEQYF
V gene: TRBV2; D gene: .; J gene: TRBJ2-5; clone size: .; CDR3 DNA: TGTGCCAGCAGTTTCAGGGGAGGGCAAGAGACCCAGTACTTC; CDR3 protein: CASSFRGGQETQYF
V gene: TRBV27; D gene: .; J gene: TRBJ2-7; clone size: .; CDR3 DNA: TGTGCCAGCAGTTATCTACCCACCTACGAGCAGTACTTC; CDR3 protein: CASSYLPTYEQYF
V gene: TRBV2; D gene: .; J gene: TRBJ2-7; clone size: .; CDR3 DNA: TGTGCCAGCAGTGAAAGTAGGGAATACGAGCAGTACTTC; CDR3 protein: CASSESREYEQYF
V gene: TRBV27; D gene: TRBD1; J gene: TRBJ1-4; clone size: .; CDR3 DNA: TGTGCCAGCAGTTCTGCGACAGGGGTGGGTGAAAAACTGTTTTTT; CDR3 protein: CASSSATGVGEKLFF
V gene: TRBV27; D gene: TRBD2; J gene: TRBJ2-5; clone size: .; CDR3 DNA: TGTGCCAGCAGTTCAGCGGGAGAAGAGACCCAGTACTTC; CDR3 protein: CASSSAGEETQYF
V gene: TRBV27; D gene: .; J gene: TRBJ1-3; clone size: .; CDR3 DNA: TGTGCCAGCTCAACTTCATCTGGAAACACCATATATTTT; CDR3 protein: CASSTSSGNTIYF
V gene: TRBV11-2; D gene: .; J gene: TRBJ1-5; clone size: .; CDR3 DNA: TGTGCCAGCAGCTTAGTATCGGGTTTAAACCAGCCCCAGCATTTT; CDR3 protein: CASSLVSGLNQPQHF
V gene: TRBV4-3; D gene: .; J gene: TRBJ1-4; clone size: .; CDR3 DNA: TGCGCCAGCAGCCACTTCGGGCGCCTTAATGAAAAACTGTTTTTT; CDR3 protein: CASSHFGRLNEKLFF
V gene: TRBV2; D gene: .; J gene: TRBJ2-3; clone size: .; CDR3 DNA: TGTGCCAGCAGACCTAGCACAGATACGCAGTATTTT; CDR3 protein: CASRPSTDTQYF
V gene: TRBV5-6; D gene: TRBD1; J gene: TRBJ2-2; clone size: .; CDR3 DNA: TGTGCCAGCAGCGACCCGGGACAGGGGGCCGACCCCGGGGAGCTGTTTTTT; CDR3 protein: CASSDPGQGADPGELFF
V gene: TRBV4-1; D gene: TRBD1; J gene: TRBJ2-2; clone size: .; CDR3 DNA: TGCGCCAGCAGCCGGACCGGGACAGGGTACACCGGGGAGCTGTTTTTT; CDR3 protein: CASSRTGTGYTGELFF
V gene: TRBV5-1; D gene: .; J gene: TRBJ2-1; clone size: .; CDR3 DNA: TGCGCCAGCAGCTTAAGAGGGGATTCCTACAATGAGCAGTTCTTC; CDR3 protein: CASSLRGDSYNEQFF
V gene: TRBV19; D gene: TRBD1; J gene: TRBJ2-7; clone size: .; CDR3 DNA: TGTGCCAGTAGTCCTCTAGGACAGGGACGAAGAAACGAGCAGTACTTC; CDR3 protein: CASSPLGQGRRNEQYF
V gene: TRBV5-4; D gene: .; J gene: TRBJ2-5; clone size: .; CDR3 DNA: TGTGCCAGCAGCTTTGGGGCGCCAGGGGGGGTCGAGACCCAGTACTTC; CDR3 protein: CASSFGAPGGVETQYF
V gene: TRBV28; D gene: TRBD2; J gene: TRBJ2-7; clone size: once; CDR3 DNA: TGTGCCAGCAGTTTATCTAGCGGGGGACATCCTAGGGAGCAGTACTTC; CDR3 protein: CASSLSSGGHPREQYF
V gene: TRBV2; D gene: TRBD2; J gene: TRBJ2-7; clone size: .; CDR3 DNA: TGTGCCAGCACCTTGGAGCGGGGAGGGGTGGTTTACGAGCAGTACTTC; CDR3 protein: CASTLERGGVVYEQYF
V gene: TRBV5-6; D gene: .; J gene: TRBJ1-2; clone size: .; CDR3 DNA: TGTGCCAGCAGCTTGCTAGGGGCAGGTGGCTACACCTTC; CDR3 protein: CASSLLGAGGYTF
V gene: TRBV9; D gene: .; J gene: TRBJ1-1; clone size: .; CDR3 DNA: TGTGCCAGCAGCGTCGAGCCACTGAACACTGAAGCTTTCTTT; CDR3 protein: CASSVEPLNTEAFF
V gene: TRBV9; D gene: TRBD1; J gene: TRBJ1-1; clone size: few; CDR3 DNA: TGTGCCAGCAGCGGGGGACAGCTGAACACTGAAGCTTTCTTT; CDR3 protein: CASSGGQLNTEAFF